The 10 T cell receptor beta chains below were found in one sample sequenced in a study of cytomegalovirus exposure and HLA in healthy donors. Vbeta (60) and Jbeta (13) primers were used in the PCR. Some clones are missing from TCRdb's copy, which holds only in-frame ones; the method was immunoSEQ multiplex PCR. The sample yields 150,000 to 250,000 clones, 79% seen once. The sample taken for sequencing was PBMCs. Every receptor here comes from a woman aged 30 to 39 in good health and CMV-seropositive.

The rearrangement links TRBV5-6 to TRBJ1-2; D not certain. V was pared by 0 bases and J by 4 bases, with 13 bases between. Germline V gene lookup returns CDR1 SGHDT and CDR2 YYEEEE. CDR3 length: 15 amino acids. The CDR3 DNA sequence: TGTGCCAGCAGCTTGGTAGACACAACGACCTATGGCTACACCTTC. It translates to CASSLVDTTTYGYTF.

The chain employs TRBV19 and TRBJ1-2; tentatively, D is TRBD1 (5 bases). The CDR3 runs to 14 residues. V was cut by 3 bases and J by 8 bases, with 16 bases left in between. CDR1 and CDR2 (germline): LNHDA, SQIVND (reference sequence). The CDR3 sequence: CASSMRSRVRGYTF. The CDR3 DNA sequence: TGTGCCAGTAGTATGAGGAGCAGGGTGAGGGGCTACACCTTC.

This chain joins TRBV12-5 and TRBJ2-5; D perhaps matches TRBD2 (5 bases). The length of the CDR3 is 15 residues. Deletions cut 0 bases from V and 3 bases from J, with 11 bases between. CDR1 LGHNT and CDR2 FRNRAP come from the germline V gene. DNA of the CDR3: TGTGCTAGTGGTTTGGTCCCCGGAGCGGAAGAGACCCAGTACTTC. Its protein is CASGLVPGAEETQYF.

The rearrangement links TRBV11-2 to TRBJ1-6, with 9 positions matching TRBD1. The CDR3 totals 15 residues. Germline V gene sequence: CDR1 SGHAT, CDR2 FQNNGV. After removal of 5 bases from V and 9 bases from J, the junction contained 8 bases not matched to a gene. The CDR3 sequence is CASSVIQGASSPLHF. The CDR3, as DNA: TGTGCCAGCAGCGTAATACAGGGGGCGTCTTCACCCCTCCACTTT.

This clone was seen once. The CDR3 coding sequence is TGTGCCAGCAGTGGTCCGGGACAGAAGACTGAAGCTTTCTTT. Encoded protein: CASSGPGQKTEAFF. V is TRBV2 and J is TRBJ1-1; 7 bases fit TRBD1. The CDR3 runs to 14 residues. Germline CDR1 is SNHLY and CDR2 is FYNNEI. With 4 bases clipped from V and 5 bases from J, the junction kept 7 bases outside the gene matches.

This clone was seen only once. DNA of the CDR3: TGTGCCAGCAGCGCCAGACTAGCGGGAGAGGACGAGCAGTACTTC. Translation: CASSARLAGEDEQYF. The chain has TRBV7-7 and TRBJ2-7, with 12 bases that match TRBD2. In germline, CDR1 is SSHAT, CDR2 FNYEAQ (reference sequence). This CDR3 is built from 15 residues. V gave up 5 bases and J gave up 5 bases; unmatched junction bases: 7.

Here the CDR3 DNA reads TGCGCCAGCAGCTTGGTCCTCGGCACAGATACGCAGTATTTT. Residues: CASSLVLGTDTQYF. J is TRBJ2-3 and V is TRBV5-1; D uncertain. The CDR3 covers 14 residues. The V end was cut by 0 bases, the J end by 1 base, with 6 bases between. Germline-derived CDR1 and CDR2 are SGHRS and YFSETQ.

This sequence joins TRBV4-2 and TRBJ1-4; D is perhaps TRBD1 (6 bases). Germline V gene sequence: CDR1 LGHNA, CDR2 YNFKEQ. V was shortened by 1 base and J by 7 bases, with 10 bases between the two germline ends. The CDR3 has 14 residues. CDR3 region: CASSQVTGTEKLFF. The CDR3 DNA is TGTGCCAGCAGCCAAGTCACAGGGACTGAAAAACTGTTTTTT.

The V gene is TRBV27, the J gene TRBJ1-2, with 7 bases that match TRBD1. The CDR3 extends over 13 amino acids. Trimming removed 2 bases from V and 5 bases from J; junction bases left unmatched: 2. The germline gives CDR1 MNHEY, CDR2 SMNVEV (reference sequence). The CDR3 region is CASSLTGAYGYTF. CDR3 in DNA: TGTGCCAGCAGTTTAACAGGGGCTTATGGCTACACCTTC.

CDR3 DNA: TGTGCCAGCAGCTCACCGACTAGCGGGAGGAGGGTTGAGCAGTTCTTC. Encoded protein: CASSSPTSGRRVEQFF. The chain carries TRBV5-4 and TRBJ2-1; 13 bases are shared with TRBD2. Germline lookup yields CDR1 SGHNT and CDR2 YYREEE (reference sequence). This CDR3 region has 16 residues. Trimming took 3 bases from V and 9 from J; bases not matched to a gene: 9.